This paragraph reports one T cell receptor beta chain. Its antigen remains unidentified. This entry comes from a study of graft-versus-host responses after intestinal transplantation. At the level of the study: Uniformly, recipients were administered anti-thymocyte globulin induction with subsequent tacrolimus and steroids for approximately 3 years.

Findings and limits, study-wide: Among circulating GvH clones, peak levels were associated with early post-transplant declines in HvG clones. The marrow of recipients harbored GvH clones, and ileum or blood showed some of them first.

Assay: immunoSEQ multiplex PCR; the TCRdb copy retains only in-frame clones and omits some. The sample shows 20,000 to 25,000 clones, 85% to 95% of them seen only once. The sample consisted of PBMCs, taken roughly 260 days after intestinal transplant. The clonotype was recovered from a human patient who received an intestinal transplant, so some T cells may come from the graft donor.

CDR3 DNA sequence: TGTGCCAGAAGCTTGCCGGCGGACAAATCAAACAATGAGCAGTTCTTC. Translated, it gives CARSLPADKSNNEQFF. The chain recombines TRBV5-3 with TRBJ2-1, with D possibly being TRBD1 (5 bases). TRBV5-3 is an open reading frame whose function is uncertain. The germline V and J ends were trimmed by 1 base and 5 bases, with 16 bases remaining between them. The CDR3 covers 16 residues.